This T cell receptor beta chain stems from a study of shared clonotypes between healthy human individuals. Overall study context: The donor pool was made up of a couple of women and a few men aged 18 to 49. Study-wide results and limits: Among a few donors, around 5% of naive CD4 clonotypes were found in common.

This CDR3 has 10 residues. Germline loops: CDR1 SQVTM, CDR2 ANQGSEA. V lost 6 bases, J lost 5 bases, and 5 bases lay in between. Clones were read by immunoSEQ multiplex PCR, and TCRdb kept only the in-frame ones, dropping some. The sample shows about 680,000 clones, about 91% of them seen only once. On this clone: Its antigen remains unidentified. Other DNA sequences in the same sample also yield this CDR3.

Naive CD8 cells were CD45RO-negative, positively selected for CCR7, excluding terminally differentiated effector memory CD45RA+ cells. Donors had no recently reported acute infections or vaccinations and were HIV-negative. Donors, without exception, were Caucasian adults residing in Nashville, Tennessee. This sequence was found in a man aged 25 to 40 in good health. Sequencing was performed on naive CD8+ T cells sorted from blood. This chain joins TRBV29-1 and TRBJ2-1; D not certain. CDR3: CSVTDNEQFF. CDR3 coding DNA: TGCAGCGTGACCGACAATGAGCAGTTCTTC.